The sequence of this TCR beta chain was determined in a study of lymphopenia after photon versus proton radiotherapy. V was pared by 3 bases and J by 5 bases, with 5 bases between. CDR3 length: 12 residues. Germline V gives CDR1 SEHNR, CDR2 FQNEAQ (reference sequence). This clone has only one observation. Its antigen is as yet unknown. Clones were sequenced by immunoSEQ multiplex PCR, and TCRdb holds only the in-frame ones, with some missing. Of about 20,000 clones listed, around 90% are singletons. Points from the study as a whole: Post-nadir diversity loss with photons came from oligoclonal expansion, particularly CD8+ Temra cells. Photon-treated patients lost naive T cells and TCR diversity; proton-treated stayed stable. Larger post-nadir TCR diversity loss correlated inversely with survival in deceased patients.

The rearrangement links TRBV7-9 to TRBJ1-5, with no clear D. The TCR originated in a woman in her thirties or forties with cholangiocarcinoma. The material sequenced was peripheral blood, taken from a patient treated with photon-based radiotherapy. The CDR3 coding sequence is TGTGCCAGCAGCTTTCCCTATCAGCCCCAGCATTTT. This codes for CASSFPYQPQHF.